The 19 T cell receptor beta chains reported below all come from one sample, sequenced in a study of vaccination and CD4 T cells after COVID-19. Sequencing of DNA taken from cultured CD4+ T cells relied on the Oncomine TCR Beta short-read assay. TCRdb independently ran MiXCR on the PCR reads; one entry per CDR3 protein. The sample shows about 21,000 distinct CDR3 sequences, 40% to 65% of them seen only once. Their antigens remain unidentified. Documented treatment: roughly 11-day PBMC culture with coronavirus spike peptide pools or control peptides (ViraFEST assay). Sequencing was carried out using CD4+ T cells from blood, cultured in vitro. These receptors originate from a human donor who had recovered from COVID-19.

This chain connects TRBV20-1 to TRBJ1-5; a possible D gene is TRBD1 (6 bases). The CDR3 spans 16 residues. Germline-derived CDR1 and CDR2 are DFQATT and SNEGSKA (reference sequence). V lost 1 base, J lost 5 bases, and 18 bases lay in between. CDR3 in DNA: TGCAGTGCTAGAGGCGGGGGGGGGGGGCCTCATCAGCCCCAGCATTTT. Its protein product is CSARGGGGGPHQPQHF.

This clonotype was observed once. The CDR3 DNA sequence: TGTGCCAGCAGTCCTGCAGGGGGCGCAGATACGCAGTATTTT. It encodes CASSPAGGADTQYF. The genes are TRBV6-1 and TRBJ2-3; 8 bases fit TRBD1. V shed 5 bases and J 4 bases; nucleotides not matched to a gene: 5. CDR3 length: 14 amino acids. Germline assignment: CDR1 MNHNS and CDR2 SASEGT.

The chain joins TRBV7-6 to TRBJ2-3, with 9 bases lining up with TRBD1. The V segment lost 1 base and the J segment 5 bases; nucleotides outside the gene matches: 22. Per the germline V gene, CDR1 is SGHVS and CDR2 is FNYEAQ. The CDR3 is 21 residues long. DNA of the CDR3: TGTGCCAGCAGCTTAGGGAGACCGGGACAGGGCGCCACCACGTCCAGAGATACGCAGTATTTT. Amino acid sequence: CASSLGRPGQGATTSRDTQYF.

J is TRBJ2-2 and V is TRBV20-1, with D perhaps TRBD1 (5 bases). The length of the CDR3 is 17 residues. Looked up from germline, CDR1 is DFQATT and CDR2 is SNEGSKA (reference sequence). The V end lost 1 base, the J end lost 6 bases, and 21 bases lay between the germline ends. This CDR3 is CSARAGPRPRGPGELFF. For the CDR3, the DNA is TGCAGTGCTAGAGCCGGGCCTCGCCCAAGGGGTCCCGGGGAGCTGTTTTTT.

The gene calls are TRBV12-3 or TRBV12-4 and TRBJ1-5; possible D gene TRBD1, 5 bases. The ends were cut back, 3 bases at V and 9 bases at J, with 6 bases in the middle. This CDR3 region has 11 residues. For the CDR3, the DNA is TGTGCCAGCAGTTTCGGGGGGCCCCAGCATTTT. As protein: CASSFGGPQHF.

The chain links TRBV20-1 to TRBJ2-1; 10 nucleotides align to TRBD1. The J segment lost 7 bases and the V segment lost 6 bases, leaving 9 bases of the junction unmatched. The CDR3 consists of 14 residues. The germline gives CDR1 DFQATT, CDR2 SNEGSKA (reference sequence). CDR3 in DNA: TGCAGTGCCCTTTCCGGGACAGGGGTTAATGAGCAGTTCTTC. Translation gives CSALSGTGVNEQFF.

The V gene is TRBV5-1, the J gene TRBJ1-1; 7 bases align to TRBD1. The CDR3 is 13 residues long. In germline, CDR1 is SGHRS, CDR2 YFSETQ. The trim removed 7 bases at V and 1 base at J, leaving 4 bases unmatched. For the CDR3, the DNA is TGCGCCAGCGATCGGACAGGGAACACTGAAGCTTTCTTT. It translates to CASDRTGNTEAFF.

The chain links TRBV5-1 to TRBJ2-2; 8 bases are shared with TRBD2. The V gene end was trimmed by 5 bases and the J gene end by 6 bases; junction bases not matched to a gene: 9. The CDR3 extends over 15 amino acids. CDR1 is SGHRS and CDR2 is YFSETQ in the germline V gene. The CDR3 bases are TGCGCCAGCAGTGTGAGGGATAGCGGGGCCGGGGAGCTGTTTTTT. Amino acids: CASSVRDSGAGELFF.

The gene calls are TRBV20-1 and TRBJ2-4; D gene uncertain. The length of the CDR3 is 11 residues. Trimming removed 5 bases from V and 9 bases from J, with 11 bases in between. Germline lookup yields CDR1 DFQATT and CDR2 SNEGSKA (reference sequence). The CDR3 is CSAYLVAIQYF. In DNA, the CDR3 is TGCAGTGCTTATCTGGTGGCCATTCAGTACTTC.

The chain carries TRBV28 and TRBJ2-1, with D unclear. Germline V gene data show CDR1 as MDHEN and CDR2 as SYDVKM. Trimming removed 7 bases at V and 0 bases at J, with 4 bases between. This CDR3 has 12 residues. The CDR3 is CASTNSYNEQFF. DNA for the CDR3: TGTGCCAGCACCAACTCCTACAATGAGCAGTTCTTC.

This chain joins TRBV18 and TRBJ1-5, with D unclear. Trimming shortened V by 3 bases and J by 0 bases, and 3 bases separated the two germline ends. The CDR3 runs 13 residues. Germline loops: CDR1 KGHSH, CDR2 LQKENI. The CDR3 reads CASSPVSNQPQHF. The CDR3 nucleotides are TGTGCCAGCTCACCGGTTAGCAATCAGCCCCAGCATTTT.

The rearrangement joins TRBV5-4 to TRBJ1-1; 7 bases are shared with TRBD1. Germline CDR1 SGHNT, CDR2 YYREEE (reference sequence). The CDR3 spans 15 residues. With V trimmed by 4 bases and J by 4 bases, 10 bases remained unmatched. Written as DNA, the CDR3 is TGTGCCAGCAGCGACCAGGGGGTGGGGGGCACTGAAGCTTTCTTT. Its protein is CASSDQGVGGTEAFF. The variable domain in full, with the rest retrieved from reference TRBV5-4 and TRBJ1-1, is ETGVTQSPTHLIKTRGQQVTLRCSSQSGHNTVSWYQQALGQGPQFIFQYYREEENGRGNFPPRFSGLQFPNYSSELNVNALELDDSALYLCASSDQGVGGTEAFFGQGTRLTVV.

This clonotype was detected a few times. The gene calls are TRBV7-9 and TRBJ1-2; D gene uncertain. Between the trimmed V and J ends, which lost 5 bases and 3 bases, there was a span of 13 bases. Germline lookup yields CDR1 SEHNR and CDR2 FQNEAQ (reference sequence). This CDR3 comprises 14 residues. For the CDR3, the DNA is TGTGCCAGCAGCCAGTCGGACGGTTACTATGGCTACACCTTC. As protein: CASSQSDGYYGYTF. Variable domain in full (rest from reference TRBV7-9 and TRBJ1-2): DTGVSQNPRHKITKRGQNVTFRCDPISEHNRLYWYRQTLGQGPEFLTYFQNEAQLEKSRLLSDRFSAERPKGSFSTLEIQRTEQGDSAMYLCASSQSDGYYGYTFGSGTRLTVV.

The chain employs TRBV12-3 or TRBV12-4 and TRBJ1-5, with a tentative D call TRBD1 (5 bases). The CDR3 runs to 15 residues. V was shortened by 6 bases and J by 0 bases, with 12 bases between the two germline ends. CDR3 residues: CASRPDSYSNQPQHF. CDR3 DNA: TGTGCCAGCAGACCCGACAGTTATAGCAATCAGCCCCAGCATTTT.

This clonotype was counted between two and nine times. The genes are TRBV9 and TRBJ1-5; D not resolved. The germline CDR1 and CDR2 sequences are SGDLS and YYNGEE. V was shortened by 0 bases and J by 2 bases, with 9 bases between the two germline ends. The CDR3 runs to 15 residues. The CDR3 sequence is CASSVGPIGNQPQHF. CDR3 DNA: TGTGCCAGCAGCGTAGGACCGATAGGCAATCAGCCCCAGCATTTT.

The rearrangement joins TRBV5-1 to TRBJ2-7; 13 nucleotides align to TRBD2. In germline, CDR1 is SGHRS, CDR2 YFSETQ. The length of the CDR3 is 16 residues. The V and J ends lost 0 bases and 6 bases, in that order; junction bases with no gene match: 6. CDR3 sequence (DNA): TGCGCCAGCAGCTTGGAACTAGCGGGAGGGCCGGGCGAGCAGTACTTC. Translating it yields CASSLELAGGPGEQYF.

The chain is built from TRBV20-1 and TRBJ2-2; 11 positions match TRBD2. CDR3 size: 15 residues. Germline CDR1 is DFQATT and CDR2 is SNEGSKA (reference sequence). J lost 6 bases, V lost 2 bases, and 5 bases had no gene match. This CDR3 is CSARIAGGPPGELFF. The CDR3 DNA reads TGCAGTGCTAGAATAGCGGGAGGGCCCCCCGGGGAGCTGTTTTTT.

This chain links TRBV7-2 with TRBJ2-1; 12 bases map to TRBD1. CDR3 length: 18 residues. CDR1 and CDR2 (germline): SGHTA, FQGNSA. V was pared by 5 bases and J by 6 bases, with 14 bases of the junction left unmatched. The CDR3 reads CASSPQGAGQGARNEQFF. Written as DNA, the CDR3 is TGTGCCAGCAGCCCACAGGGGGCGGGACAGGGGGCGCGCAATGAGCAGTTCTTC.

Only a few counts were recorded for this clonotype. V and J are TRBV6-1 and TRBJ1-6; 10 bases agree with TRBD1. CDR3 length: 16 residues. Germline loops: CDR1 MNHNS, CDR2 SASEGT. J gave up 7 bases and V 7 bases, and 10 bases lay outside the gene matches. CDR3 residues: CASIGDRGLWNSPLHF. DNA for the CDR3: TGTGCCAGCATTGGCGACAGGGGGCTGTGGAATTCACCCCTCCACTTT.